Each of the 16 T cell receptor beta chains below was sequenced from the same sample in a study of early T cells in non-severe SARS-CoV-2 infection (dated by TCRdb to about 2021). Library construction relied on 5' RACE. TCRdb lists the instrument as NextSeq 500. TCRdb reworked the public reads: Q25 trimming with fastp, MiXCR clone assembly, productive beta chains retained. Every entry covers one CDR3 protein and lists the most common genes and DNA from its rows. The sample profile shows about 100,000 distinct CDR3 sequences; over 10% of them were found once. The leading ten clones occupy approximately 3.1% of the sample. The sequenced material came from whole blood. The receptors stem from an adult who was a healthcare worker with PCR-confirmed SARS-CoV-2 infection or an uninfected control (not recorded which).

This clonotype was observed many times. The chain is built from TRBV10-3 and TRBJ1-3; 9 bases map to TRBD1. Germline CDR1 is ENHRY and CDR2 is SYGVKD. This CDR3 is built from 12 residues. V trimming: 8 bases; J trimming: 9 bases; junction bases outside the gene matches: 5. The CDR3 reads CAIRDREFTIYF. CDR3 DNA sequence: TGTGCCATCCGGGACAGGGAGTTCACCATATATTTT.

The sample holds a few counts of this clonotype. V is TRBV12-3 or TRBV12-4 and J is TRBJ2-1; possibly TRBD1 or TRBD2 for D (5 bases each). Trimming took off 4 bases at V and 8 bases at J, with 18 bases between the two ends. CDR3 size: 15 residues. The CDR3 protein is CASSSLGRRGDEQFF. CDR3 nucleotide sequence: TGTGCCAGCAGTTCCCTAGGGCGGCGAGGGGATGAGCAGTTCTTC.

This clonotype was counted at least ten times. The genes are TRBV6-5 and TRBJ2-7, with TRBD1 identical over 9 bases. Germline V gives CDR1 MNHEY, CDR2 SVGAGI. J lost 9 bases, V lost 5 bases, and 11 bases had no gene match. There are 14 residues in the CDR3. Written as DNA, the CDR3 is TGTGCCAGCAGTGTCCGGGACAGGGATTCCGGGCAGTACTTC. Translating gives CASSVRDRDSGQYF.

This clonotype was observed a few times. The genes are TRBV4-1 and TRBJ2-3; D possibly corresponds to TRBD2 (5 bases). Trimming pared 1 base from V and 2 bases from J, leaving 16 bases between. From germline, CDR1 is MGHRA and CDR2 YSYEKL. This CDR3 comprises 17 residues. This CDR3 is CASSQGVAGTYTDTQYF. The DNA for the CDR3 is TGCGCCAGCAGCCAAGGAGTGGCGGGCACGTACACAGATACGCAGTATTTT.

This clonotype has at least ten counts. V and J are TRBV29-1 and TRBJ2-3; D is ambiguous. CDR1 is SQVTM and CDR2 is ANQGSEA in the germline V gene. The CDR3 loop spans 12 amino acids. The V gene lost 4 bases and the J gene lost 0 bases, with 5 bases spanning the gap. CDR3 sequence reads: CSVGVSTDTQYF. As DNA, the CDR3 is TGCAGCGTTGGGGTTAGCACAGATACGCAGTATTTT.

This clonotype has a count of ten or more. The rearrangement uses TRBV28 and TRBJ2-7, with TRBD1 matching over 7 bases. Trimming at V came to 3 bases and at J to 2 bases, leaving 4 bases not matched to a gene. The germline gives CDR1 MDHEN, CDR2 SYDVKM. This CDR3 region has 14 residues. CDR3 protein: CASSLGTEPYEQYF. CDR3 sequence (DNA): TGTGCCAGCAGTTTGGGGACAGAGCCCTACGAGCAGTACTTC.

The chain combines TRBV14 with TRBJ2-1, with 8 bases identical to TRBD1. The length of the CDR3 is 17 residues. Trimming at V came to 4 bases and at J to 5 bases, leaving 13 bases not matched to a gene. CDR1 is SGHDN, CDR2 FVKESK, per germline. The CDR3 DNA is TGTGCCAGCAGCCTGGAGGGACAGGCCACCGAGCACAATGAGCAGTTCTTC. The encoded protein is CASSLEGQATEHNEQFF.

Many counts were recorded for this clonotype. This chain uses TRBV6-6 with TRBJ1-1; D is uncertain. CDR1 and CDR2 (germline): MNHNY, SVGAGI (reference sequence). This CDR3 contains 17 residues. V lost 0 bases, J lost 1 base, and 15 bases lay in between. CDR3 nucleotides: TGTGCCAGCAGTTACTCGATACTCGACACCTCGAACACTGAAGCTTTCTTT. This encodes CASSYSILDTSNTEAFF.

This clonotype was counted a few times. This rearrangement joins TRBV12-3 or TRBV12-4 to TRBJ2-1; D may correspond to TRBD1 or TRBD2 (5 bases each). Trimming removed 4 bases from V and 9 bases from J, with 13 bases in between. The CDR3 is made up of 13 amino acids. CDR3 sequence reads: CASSSLGDAEQFF. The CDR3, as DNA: TGTGCCAGCAGTTCCTTGGGGGACGCTGAGCAGTTCTTC.

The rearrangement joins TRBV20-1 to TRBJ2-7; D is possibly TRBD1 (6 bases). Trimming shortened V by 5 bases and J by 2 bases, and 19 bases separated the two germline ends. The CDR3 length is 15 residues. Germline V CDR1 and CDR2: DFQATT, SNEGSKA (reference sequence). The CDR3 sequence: CSASQDRRNAYEQYF. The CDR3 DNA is TGCAGTGCTTCTCAGGACAGAAGAAACGCCTACGAGCAGTACTTC.

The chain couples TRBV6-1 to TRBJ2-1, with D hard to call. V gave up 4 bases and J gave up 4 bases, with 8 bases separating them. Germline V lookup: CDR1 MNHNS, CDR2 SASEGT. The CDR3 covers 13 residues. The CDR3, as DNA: TGTGCCAGCAGTGCGAGCTGGTACAATGAGCAGTTCTTC. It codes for CASSASWYNEQFF.

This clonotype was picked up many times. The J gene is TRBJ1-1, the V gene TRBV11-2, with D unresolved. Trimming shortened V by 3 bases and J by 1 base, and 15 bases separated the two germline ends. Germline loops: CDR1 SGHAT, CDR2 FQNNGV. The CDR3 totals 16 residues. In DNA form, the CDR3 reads TGTGCCAGCAGCTTCCTTTTCGGCAGTCCGAACACTGAAGCTTTCTTT. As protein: CASSFLFGSPNTEAFF.

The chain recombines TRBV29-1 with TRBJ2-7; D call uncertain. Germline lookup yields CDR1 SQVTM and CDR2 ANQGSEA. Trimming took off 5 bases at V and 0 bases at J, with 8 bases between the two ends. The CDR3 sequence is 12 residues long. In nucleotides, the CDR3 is TGCAGCGTTAGGCTCGGCTCCTACGAGCAGTACTTC. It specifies CSVRLGSYEQYF.

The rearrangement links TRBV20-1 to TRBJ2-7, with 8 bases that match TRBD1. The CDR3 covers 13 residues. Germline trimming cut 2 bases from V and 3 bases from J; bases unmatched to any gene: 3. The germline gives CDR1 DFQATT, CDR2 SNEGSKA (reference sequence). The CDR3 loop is CSARSTGDYEQYF. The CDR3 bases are TGCAGTGCTAGATCGACAGGGGACTACGAGCAGTACTTC.

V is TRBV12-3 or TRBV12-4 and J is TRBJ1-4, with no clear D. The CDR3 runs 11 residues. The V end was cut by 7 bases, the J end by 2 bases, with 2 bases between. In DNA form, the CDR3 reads TGTGCCAGCAAGACTAATGAAAAACTGTTTTTT. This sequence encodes CASKTNEKLFF.

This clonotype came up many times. This CDR3 reads CASTRQGMNTEAFF. The CDR3 region has the DNA TGCGCCAGCACTCGACAGGGAATGAACACTGAAGCTTTCTTT. J is TRBJ1-1 and V is TRBV10-2; 7 positions match TRBD1. Germline-derived CDR1 and CDR2 are WSHSY and SAAADI. The CDR3 covers 14 residues. Germline trimming cut 7 bases from V and 0 bases from J; bases unmatched to any gene: 5.